This entry is about one T cell receptor (beta chain). The entry originates in a study of control samples from healthy donors and cancer patients. Assay used: immunoSEQ multiplex PCR; TCRdb lists only in-frame clones, some missing. The table lists 130,000 or so clones, about 90% of them singletons. The length of the CDR3 is 15 residues. Sequenced sample: blood. The chain couples TRBV21-1 to TRBJ1-5; TRBD1, the D gene given by the table, was not confirmed from the DNA. TRBV21-1 is an annotated pseudogene. The TCR sequence derives from a man younger than 35 in good health. The CDR3 coding sequence is TGTGCCAGCAGCACAACAACAGGGGACTATCAGCCCCAGCATTTT. It codes for CASSTTTGDYQPQHF.